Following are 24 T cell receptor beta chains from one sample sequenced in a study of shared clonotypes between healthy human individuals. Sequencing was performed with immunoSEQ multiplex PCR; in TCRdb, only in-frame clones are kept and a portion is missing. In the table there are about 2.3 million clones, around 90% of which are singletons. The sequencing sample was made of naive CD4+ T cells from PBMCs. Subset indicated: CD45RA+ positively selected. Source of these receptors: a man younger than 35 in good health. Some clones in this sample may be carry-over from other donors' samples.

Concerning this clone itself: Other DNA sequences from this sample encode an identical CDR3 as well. DNA of the CDR3: TGTGCCAGCAGCCCTAGGGGTGCCGGGGAGCTGTTTTTT. This gives the protein CASSPRGAGELFF. The chain uses TRBV7-9 and TRBJ2-2, with D possibly being TRBD1 (5 bases). The CDR3 loop spans 13 amino acids. Trimming took 5 bases from V and 6 from J, leaving 10 bases between them. Germline assignment: CDR1 SEHNR and CDR2 FQNEAQ (reference sequence).

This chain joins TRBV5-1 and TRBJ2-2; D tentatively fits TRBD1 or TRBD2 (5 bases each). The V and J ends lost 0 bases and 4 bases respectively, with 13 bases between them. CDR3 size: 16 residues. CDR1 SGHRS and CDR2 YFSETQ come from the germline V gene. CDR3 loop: CASSLAVQGVTGELFF. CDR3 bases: TGCGCCAGCAGCTTGGCCGTGCAGGGAGTCACCGGGGAGCTGTTTTTT.

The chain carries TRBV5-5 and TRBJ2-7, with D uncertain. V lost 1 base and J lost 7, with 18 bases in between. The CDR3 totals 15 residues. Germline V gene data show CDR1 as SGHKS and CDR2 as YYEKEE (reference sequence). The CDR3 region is CASSLSVRKVGEQYF. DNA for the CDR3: TGTGCCAGCAGCTTGTCGGTGAGAAAAGTAGGGGAGCAGTACTTC.

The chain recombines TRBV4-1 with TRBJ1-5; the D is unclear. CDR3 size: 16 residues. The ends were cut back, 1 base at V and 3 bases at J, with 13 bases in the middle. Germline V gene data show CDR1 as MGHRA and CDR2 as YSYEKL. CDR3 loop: CASSQGQAGVNQPQHF. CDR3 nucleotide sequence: TGCGCCAGCAGCCAAGGCCAAGCAGGAGTCAATCAGCCCCAGCATTTT.

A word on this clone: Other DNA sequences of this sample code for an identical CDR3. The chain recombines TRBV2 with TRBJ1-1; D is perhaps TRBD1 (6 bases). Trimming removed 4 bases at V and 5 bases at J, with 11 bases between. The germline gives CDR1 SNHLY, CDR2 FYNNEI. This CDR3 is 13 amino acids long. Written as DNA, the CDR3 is TGTGCCAGCAGTGGCAGGGGTGGGACTGAAGCTTTCTTT. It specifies CASSGRGGTEAFF.

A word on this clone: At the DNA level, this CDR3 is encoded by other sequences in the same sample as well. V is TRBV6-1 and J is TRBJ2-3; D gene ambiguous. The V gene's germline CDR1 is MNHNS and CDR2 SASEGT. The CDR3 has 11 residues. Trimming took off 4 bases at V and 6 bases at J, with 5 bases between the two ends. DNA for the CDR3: TGTGCCAGCAGTGTCGCGGATACGCAGTATTTT. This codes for CASSVADTQYF.

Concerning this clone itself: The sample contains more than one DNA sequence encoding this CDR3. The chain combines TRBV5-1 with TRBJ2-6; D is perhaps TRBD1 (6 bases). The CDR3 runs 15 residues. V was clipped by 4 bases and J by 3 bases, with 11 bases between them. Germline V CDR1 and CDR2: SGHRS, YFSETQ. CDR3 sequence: CASSPQGYGANVLTF. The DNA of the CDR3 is TGCGCCAGCAGCCCGCAGGGGTATGGGGCCAACGTCCTGACTTTC.

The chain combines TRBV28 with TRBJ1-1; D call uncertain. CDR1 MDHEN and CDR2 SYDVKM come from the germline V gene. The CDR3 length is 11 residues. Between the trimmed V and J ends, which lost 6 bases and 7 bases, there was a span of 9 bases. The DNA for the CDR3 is TGTGCCAGCAGCCGGGCTCTTGAAGCTTTCTTT. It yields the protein CASSRALEAFF.

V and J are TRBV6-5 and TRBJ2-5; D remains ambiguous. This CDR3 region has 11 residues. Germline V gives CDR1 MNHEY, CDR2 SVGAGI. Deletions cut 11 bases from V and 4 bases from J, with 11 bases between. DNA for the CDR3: TGTGCCCGCTGGACGGGAGAGACCCAGTACTTC. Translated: CARWTGETQYF.

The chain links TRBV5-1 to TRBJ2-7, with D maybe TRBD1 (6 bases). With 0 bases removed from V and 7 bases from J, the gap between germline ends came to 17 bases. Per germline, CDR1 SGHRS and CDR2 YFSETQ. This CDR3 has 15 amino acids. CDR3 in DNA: TGCGCCAGCAGCTTGGAGGCACAGGGTATTGGGGAGCAGTACTTC. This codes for CASSLEAQGIGEQYF.

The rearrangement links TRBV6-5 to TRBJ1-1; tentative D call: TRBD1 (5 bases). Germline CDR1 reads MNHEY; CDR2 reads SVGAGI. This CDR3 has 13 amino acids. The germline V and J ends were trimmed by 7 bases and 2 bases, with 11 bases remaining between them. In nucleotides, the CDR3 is TGTGCCAGCAACCCCCAGGGAAACACTGAAGCTTTCTTT. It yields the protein CASNPQGNTEAFF.

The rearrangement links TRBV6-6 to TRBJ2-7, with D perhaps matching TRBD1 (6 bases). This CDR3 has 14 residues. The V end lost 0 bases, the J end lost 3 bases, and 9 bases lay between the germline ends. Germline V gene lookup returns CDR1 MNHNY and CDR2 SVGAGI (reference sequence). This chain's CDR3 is CASSYSQGSYEQYF. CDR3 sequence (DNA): TGTGCCAGCAGTTACTCGCAGGGGAGCTACGAGCAGTACTTC.

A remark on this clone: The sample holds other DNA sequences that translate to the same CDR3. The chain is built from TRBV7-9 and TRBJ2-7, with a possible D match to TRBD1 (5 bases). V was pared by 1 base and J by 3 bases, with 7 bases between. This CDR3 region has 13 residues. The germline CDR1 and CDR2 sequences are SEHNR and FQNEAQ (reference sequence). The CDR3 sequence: CASSLETVYEQYF. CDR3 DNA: TGTGCCAGCAGCTTAGAGACAGTCTACGAGCAGTACTTC.

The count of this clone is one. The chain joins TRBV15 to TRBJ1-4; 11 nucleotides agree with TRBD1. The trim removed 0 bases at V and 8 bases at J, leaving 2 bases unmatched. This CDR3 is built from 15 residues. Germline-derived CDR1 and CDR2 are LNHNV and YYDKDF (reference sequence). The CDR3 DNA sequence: TGTGCCACCAGCAGAGATGGGACAGGGGGGGAAAAACTGTTTTTT. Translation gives CATSRDGTGGEKLFF.

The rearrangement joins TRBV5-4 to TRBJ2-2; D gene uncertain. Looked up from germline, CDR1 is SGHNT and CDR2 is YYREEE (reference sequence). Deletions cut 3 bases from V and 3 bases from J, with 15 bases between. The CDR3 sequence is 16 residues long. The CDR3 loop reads CASSSRHTADTGELFF. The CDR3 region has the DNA TGTGCCAGCAGCTCCCGACATACTGCGGACACCGGGGAGCTGTTTTTT.

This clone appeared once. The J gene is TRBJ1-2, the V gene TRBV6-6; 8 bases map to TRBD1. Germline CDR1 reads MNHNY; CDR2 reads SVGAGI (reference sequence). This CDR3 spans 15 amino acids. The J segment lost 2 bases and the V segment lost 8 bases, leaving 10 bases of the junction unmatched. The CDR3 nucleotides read TGTGCCAGCTTATCCGGGACAGGCGTCAACTATGGCTACACCTTC. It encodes CASLSGTGVNYGYTF.

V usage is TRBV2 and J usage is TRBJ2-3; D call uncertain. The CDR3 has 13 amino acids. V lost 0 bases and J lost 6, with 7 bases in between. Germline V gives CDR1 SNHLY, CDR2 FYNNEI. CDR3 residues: CASSEAVFDTQYF. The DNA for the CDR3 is TGTGCCAGCAGTGAAGCGGTGTTTGATACGCAGTATTTT.

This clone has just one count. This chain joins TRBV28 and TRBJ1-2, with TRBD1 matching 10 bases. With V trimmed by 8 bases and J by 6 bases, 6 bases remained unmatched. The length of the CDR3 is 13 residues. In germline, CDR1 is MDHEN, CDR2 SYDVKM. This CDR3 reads CASAQGQGNGYTF. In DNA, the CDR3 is TGTGCCAGCGCTCAGGGACAGGGGAATGGCTACACCTTC.

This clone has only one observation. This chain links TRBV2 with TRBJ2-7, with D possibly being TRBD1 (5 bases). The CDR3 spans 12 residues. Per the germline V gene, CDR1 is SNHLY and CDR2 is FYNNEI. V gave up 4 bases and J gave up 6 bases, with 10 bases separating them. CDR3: CASSGWGFEQYF. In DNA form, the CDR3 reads TGTGCCAGCAGTGGTTGGGGCTTCGAGCAGTACTTC.

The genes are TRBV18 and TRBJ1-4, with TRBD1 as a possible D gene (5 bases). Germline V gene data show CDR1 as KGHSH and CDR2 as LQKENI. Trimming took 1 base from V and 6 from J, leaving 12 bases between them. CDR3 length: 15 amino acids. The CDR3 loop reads CASSPLGGEDEKLFF. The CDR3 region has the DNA TGTGCCAGCTCACCACTAGGAGGGGAGGATGAAAAACTGTTTTTT.

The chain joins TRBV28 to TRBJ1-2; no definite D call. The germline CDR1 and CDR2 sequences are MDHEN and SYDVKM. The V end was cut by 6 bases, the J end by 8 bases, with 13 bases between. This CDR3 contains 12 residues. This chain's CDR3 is CASRSGSGGYTF. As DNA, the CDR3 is TGTGCCAGCAGGTCAGGATCTGGCGGCTACACCTTC.

This CDR3 is CASSLDIQPQHF. CDR3 sequence (DNA): TGTGCCAGCAGCTTAGATATACAGCCCCAGCATTTT. This chain links TRBV7-9 with TRBJ1-5; unclear D gene. V lost 1 base to trimming and J lost 7 bases, with 5 bases between them. This CDR3 contains 12 residues. Germline V CDR1 and CDR2: SEHNR, FQNEAQ (reference sequence).

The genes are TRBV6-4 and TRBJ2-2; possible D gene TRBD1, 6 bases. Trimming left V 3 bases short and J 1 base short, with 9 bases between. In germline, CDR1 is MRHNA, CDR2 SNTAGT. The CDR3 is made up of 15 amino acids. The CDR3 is CASSEQTGNTGELFF. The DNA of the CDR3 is TGTGCCAGCAGTGAACAGACAGGGAACACCGGGGAGCTGTTTTTT.

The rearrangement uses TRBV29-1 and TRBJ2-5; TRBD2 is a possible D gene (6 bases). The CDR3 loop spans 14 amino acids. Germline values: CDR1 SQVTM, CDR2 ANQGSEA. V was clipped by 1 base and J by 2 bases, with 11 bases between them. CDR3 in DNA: TGCAGCGTTGAAGGCGGGGACTTGCAAGAGACCCAGTACTTC. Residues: CSVEGGDLQETQYF. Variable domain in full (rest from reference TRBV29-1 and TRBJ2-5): SAVISQKPSRDICQRGTSLTIQCQVDSQVTMMFWYRQQPGQSLTLIATANQGSEATYESGFVIDKFPISRPNLTFSTLTVSNMSPEDSSIYLCSVEGGDLQETQYFGPGTRLLVL.